The clone carrying this TCR beta chain was recorded a few times. What it binds is not known. Every donor contributed at least one pre-ART and at least two post-ART PBMC samples. Prior to DNA extraction, the samples held roughly 0.85-11 million cryopreserved PBMC. The sample is drawn from a study of long-term antiretroviral therapy in people with HIV. Germline CDR1 and CDR2: LNHDA and SQIVND (reference sequence). The CDR3 runs 16 residues. Trimming took 11 bases from V and 2 from J; bases not matched to a gene: 17. Investigators performed immunoSEQ version v3.0 at survey level. The repertoire was sequenced with immunoSEQ multiplex PCR; TCRdb's copy has only in-frame clones and lacks some. Of around 30,000 clones listed, 95% were seen once; the top ten hold 7% to 8.5%. Findings and caveats of the study: Controls had broader CDR3 length ranges than HIV repertoires did. Post-ART samples showed increased diversity that remained below transplant donor control levels.

The source material was unsorted PBMCs, sampled 5.3 years after starting antiretroviral therapy. This chain joins TRBV19 and TRBJ2-7, with TRBD1 matching 8 bases. The TCR was taken from a young man with HIV. Here the CDR3 reads CAPLAARQGSPYEQYF. Here the CDR3 DNA reads TGTGCCCCCCTTGCGGCCCGACAGGGGTCTCCCTACGAGCAGTACTTC.